Sequencing of this TCR beta chain was carried out in a study of blood T cell repertoires in COVID-19. In the original workflow: Using reference gene primer amplification, nucleated cell counts were estimated. Here immunoSEQ multiplex PCR was the method, and the copy in TCRdb shows in-frame clones only, minus some. From that table come the V and J calls and clone size; the DNA was used to work out D and trimming. The sample includes over 350,000 clones, 86% of them seen just once. The length of the CDR3 is 15 residues. Trimming cost V 4 bases and J 2 bases; bases outside gene matches: 7. Germline CDR1 is SQVTM and CDR2 is ANQGSEA. The sample holds one count of this clone.

Specimen: peripheral blood. This TCR was recovered from a woman under 40 with active or convalescent COVID-19. This sequence joins TRBV29-1 and TRBJ1-1, with 10 positions matching TRBD1. CDR3 sequence reads: CSVVRDRGYNTEAFF. CDR3 sequence (DNA): TGCAGCGTTGTCCGGGACAGGGGCTACAACACTGAAGCTTTCTTT.